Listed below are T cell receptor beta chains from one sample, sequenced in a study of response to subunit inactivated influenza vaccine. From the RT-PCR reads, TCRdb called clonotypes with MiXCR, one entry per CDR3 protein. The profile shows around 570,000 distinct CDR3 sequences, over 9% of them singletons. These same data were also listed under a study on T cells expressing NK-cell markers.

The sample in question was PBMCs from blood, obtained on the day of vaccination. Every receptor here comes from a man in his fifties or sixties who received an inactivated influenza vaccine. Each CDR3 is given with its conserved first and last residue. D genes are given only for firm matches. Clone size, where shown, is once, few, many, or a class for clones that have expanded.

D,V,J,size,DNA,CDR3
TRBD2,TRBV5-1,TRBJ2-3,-,TGCGCCAGCAGCTCGTTTCCTAGCGGGAGGGCCGCAGATACGCAGTATTTT,CASSSFPSGRAADTQYF
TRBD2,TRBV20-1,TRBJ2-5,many,TGCAGTGCTTCCCTAGCGGAGACGTACCAAGAGACCCAGTACTTC,CSASLAETYQETQYF
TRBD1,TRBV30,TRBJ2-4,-,TGTGCCTGGCAAGAGGACAGGGGGTCTTTTTTAGGGACCAAAAACATTCAGTACTTC,CAWQEDRGSFLGTKNIQYF
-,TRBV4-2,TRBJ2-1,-,TGTGCCAGCAGCCGCACGGCTCGGTCTAATGAGCAGTTCTTC,CASSRTARSNEQFF
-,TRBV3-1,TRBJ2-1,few,TGTGCCAGCAGCCATCGACAGTATGACGACAATGAGCAGTTCTTC,CASSHRQYDDNEQFF
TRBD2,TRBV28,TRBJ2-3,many,TGTGCCAGCAGTCGCCTCTTAGCGGGAGGCGCAGATACGCAGTATTTT,CASSRLLAGGADTQYF
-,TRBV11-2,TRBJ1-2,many,TGTGCCAGCAGCTTAGGGTCGGGGCCCTATGGCTACACCTTC,CASSLGSGPYGYTF
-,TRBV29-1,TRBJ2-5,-,TGCGGAGGGGGGCATGAGACCCAGTACTTC,CGGGHETQYF
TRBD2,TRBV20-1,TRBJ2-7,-,TGCAGTGCTGACGTAGGGACTAGCGGATCCTACGAGCAGTACTTC,CSADVGTSGSYEQYF
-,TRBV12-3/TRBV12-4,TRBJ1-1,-,TGTGCCAGCAGTTTTGTTCAGGGGAGTACTGAAGCTTTCTTT,CASSFVQGSTEAFF
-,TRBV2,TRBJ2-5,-,TGTGCCAGCAGTGTCGGCGGCCCCCAGTACTTC,CASSVGGPQYF
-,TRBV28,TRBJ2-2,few,TGTGCCAGCACCTCGGGTCTCGGGGCCCTGGGGACCGGGGAGCTGTTTTTT,CASTSGLGALGTGELFF
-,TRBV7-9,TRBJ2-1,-,TGTGCCAGCAGCAGAACCCAGCGGGAGCAGTTCTTC,CASSRTQREQFF
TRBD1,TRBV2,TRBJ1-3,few,TGTGCCAGCAGTCTTCGGACAGGGGCTGGAAACACCATATATTTT,CASSLRTGAGNTIYF
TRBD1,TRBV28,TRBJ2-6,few,TGTGCCAGCAGTTTATGGACAGGGGCAGGGGCCAACGTCCTGACTTTC,CASSLWTGAGANVLTF
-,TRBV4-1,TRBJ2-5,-,TGCGCCAGCAGCCGATACCCCACACGGGCCCAGGGTAGGGTGGAGGAGACCCAGTACTTC,CASSRYPTRAQGRVEETQYF
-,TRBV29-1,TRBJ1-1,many,TGCAGCGTTATAGGTTATGAAGCTTTCTTT,CSVIGYEAFF
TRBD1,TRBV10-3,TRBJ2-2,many,TGTGCCATCAGGGGACAGGGGGCCGGGGAGCTGTTTTTT,CAIRGQGAGELFF
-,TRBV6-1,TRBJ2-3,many,TGTGCCAGCGGGAAGGGTAACTTACCAGATACGCAGTATTTT,CASGKGNLPDTQYF
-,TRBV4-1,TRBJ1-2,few,TGCGCCAGCAGCCAAGGCTCCAGGGGCGTTGGGTATGGCTACACCTTC,CASSQGSRGVGYGYTF
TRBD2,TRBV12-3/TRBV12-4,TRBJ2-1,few,TGTGCCAGCAGTCCGCGACTAGCGGGGGGGCAAGGTGGTGAGCAGTTCTTC,CASSPRLAGGQGGEQFF
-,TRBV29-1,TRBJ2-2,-,TGCAGCGTTGAAGATGGAAAGGGGGCCGGGGAGCTGTTTTTT,CSVEDGKGAGELFF
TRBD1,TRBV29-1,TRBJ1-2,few,TGCAGCGTTGAATTGTGGGGACAGACTGATTATGGCTACACCTTC,CSVELWGQTDYGYTF
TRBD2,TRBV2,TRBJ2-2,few,TGTGCCAGCAGTGATTCTAGCGGGAGGGTTGCCGGGGAGCTGTTTTTT,CASSDSSGRVAGELFF
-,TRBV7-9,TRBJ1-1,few,TGTGCCAGCAGCTTAGCGGGGGTTGAAGCTTTCTTT,CASSLAGVEAFF
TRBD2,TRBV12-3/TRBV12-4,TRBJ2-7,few,TGTGCCAGCAGTGAATGGACACTGACTAGCGGGAGCTCCTACGAGCAGTACTTC,CASSEWTLTSGSSYEQYF
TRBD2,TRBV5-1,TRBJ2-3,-,TGCGCCAGCAGCTTCGTAGCGGGAGGCGGTGATACGCAGTATTTT,CASSFVAGGGDTQYF
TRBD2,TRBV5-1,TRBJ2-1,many,TGCGCCAGCAGCTTGCGCGGTAGCGGGAACGTATTCTACAATGAGCAGTTCTTC,CASSLRGSGNVFYNEQFF
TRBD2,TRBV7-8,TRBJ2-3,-,TGTGCCAGCAGCTTAGAAGCAGGGAGCAGCGGGACGGGAGATACGCAGTATTTT,CASSLEAGSSGTGDTQYF
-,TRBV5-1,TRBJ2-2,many,TGCGCCAGCAGTAAGGGCTCGAACACCGGGGAGCTGTTTTTT,CASSKGSNTGELFF
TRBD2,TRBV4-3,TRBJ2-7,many,TGCGCCAGCAGCCAAGAATGGGGATTGGCTAGCGGGAGCTACGAGCAGTACTTC,CASSQEWGLASGSYEQYF
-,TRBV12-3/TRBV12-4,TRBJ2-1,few,TGTGCCAGCAGTTCCCCCGGGGACGTAAAGTTCTTC,CASSSPGDVKFF
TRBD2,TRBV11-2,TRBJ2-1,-,TGTGCCAGCAGCTCGGGACTATCCAATGAGCAGTTCTTC,CASSSGLSNEQFF
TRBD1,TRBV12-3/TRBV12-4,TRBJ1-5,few,TGTGCCAGCACCGACTCAGGGGGCAGGGGACGTCAGCCCCAGCATTTT,CASTDSGGRGRQPQHF
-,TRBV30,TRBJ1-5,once,TGTGCCTGGGGGAAAAATCAGCCCCAGCATTTT,CAWGKNQPQHF
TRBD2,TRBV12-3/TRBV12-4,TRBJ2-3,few,TGTGCCAGCAGCCCTCGACTAGCGGGAGAAAATACGCAGTATTTT,CASSPRLAGENTQYF
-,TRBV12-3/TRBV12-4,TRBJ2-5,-,TGTGCCAGCAGTTTTTCTTACCGTACAGGGTTGGAGACCCAGTACTTC,CASSFSYRTGLETQYF
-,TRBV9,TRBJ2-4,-,TGTGCCAGCAGCGCAGAGGCGGGCAGGGGCGGGATGGAAAACATTCAGTACTTC,CASSAEAGRGGMENIQYF
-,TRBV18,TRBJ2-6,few,TGTGCCAGCTCACCGACCCTTAGCTCTGGGGCCAACGTCCTGACTTTC,CASSPTLSSGANVLTF
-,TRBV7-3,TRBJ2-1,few,TGTGCCAGCAGCCCCCCCGGGAACAATGAGCAGTTCTTC,CASSPPGNNEQFF
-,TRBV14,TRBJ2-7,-,TGTGCCAGCAGCCAAGGTAACAGGGTTCACTACGAGCAGTACTTC,CASSQGNRVHYEQYF